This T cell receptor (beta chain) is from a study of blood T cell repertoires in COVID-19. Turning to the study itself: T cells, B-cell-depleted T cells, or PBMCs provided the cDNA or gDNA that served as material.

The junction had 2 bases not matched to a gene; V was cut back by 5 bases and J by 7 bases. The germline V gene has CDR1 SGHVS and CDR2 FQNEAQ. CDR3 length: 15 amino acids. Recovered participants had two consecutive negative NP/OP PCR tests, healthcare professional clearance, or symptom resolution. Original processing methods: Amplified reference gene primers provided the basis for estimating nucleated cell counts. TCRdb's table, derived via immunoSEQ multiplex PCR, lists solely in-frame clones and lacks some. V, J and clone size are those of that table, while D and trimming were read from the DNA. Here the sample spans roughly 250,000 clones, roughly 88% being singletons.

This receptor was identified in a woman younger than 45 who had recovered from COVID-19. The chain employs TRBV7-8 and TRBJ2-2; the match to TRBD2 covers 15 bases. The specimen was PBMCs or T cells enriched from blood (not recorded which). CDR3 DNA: TGTGCCAGCAGCCGGACTAGCGGGAGGGGCGGGGAGCTGTTTTTT. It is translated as CASSRTSGRGGELFF.